These 24 T cell receptor beta chains originate from one sample sequenced in a study of T cell changes during pregnancy in multiple sclerosis. The data were produced by immunoSEQ multiplex PCR, yet TCRdb's version contains in-frame clones alone and is incomplete. Among approximately 68,000 clones listed, 91% were seen once. This specimen consisted of peripheral blood, obtained in the third trimester of pregnancy. The origin of the receptors is a female donor in good health, enrolled as a control in a pregnancy study.

V usage is TRBV15 and J usage is TRBJ1-4, with 8 bases fitting TRBD1. From germline, CDR1 is LNHNV and CDR2 YYDKDF (reference sequence). Trimming at V came to 3 bases and at J to 8 bases, leaving 11 bases not matched to a gene. The CDR3 is 16 residues long. The chain's CDR3 is CATSRDKAGGREKLFF. CDR3 DNA sequence: TGTGCCACCAGCAGGGATAAAGCAGGGGGCCGGGAAAAACTGTTTTTT.

The V gene is TRBV6-5, the J gene TRBJ2-7; the match to TRBD2 covers 14 bases. The length of the CDR3 is 15 residues. V lost 4 bases and J lost 6; bases outside the gene matches: 5. Germline values: CDR1 MNHEY, CDR2 SVGAGI. The CDR3 loop reads CASSFPTSGRGEQYF. CDR3 DNA: TGTGCCAGCAGTTTCCCGACTAGCGGGAGGGGCGAGCAGTACTTC.

The chain combines TRBV5-5 with TRBJ1-3; possibly TRBD1 for D (5 bases). Trimming removed 1 base from V and 2 bases from J, with 13 bases in between. There are 16 residues in the CDR3. Germline loops: CDR1 SGHKS, CDR2 YYEKEE (reference sequence). The CDR3 DNA reads as TGTGCCAGCAGCTTGTGGGGGGTGTCGGCTGGAAACACCATATATTTT. This encodes CASSLWGVSAGNTIYF.

The chain recombines TRBV11-3 with TRBJ2-5; 7 bases map to TRBD2. The CDR3 length is 15 residues. V trimming: 5 bases; J trimming: 4 bases; junction bases outside the gene matches: 10. Germline lookup yields CDR1 SGHNT and CDR2 YENEEA. The chain's CDR3 is CASSDKLGRGETQYF. The CDR3 region has the DNA TGTGCCAGCAGCGATAAGCTGGGGAGGGGAGAGACCCAGTACTTC.

This rearrangement joins TRBV2 to TRBJ2-2; 11 nucleotides match TRBD1. Germline V CDR1 and CDR2: SNHLY, FYNNEI. The CDR3 loop spans 15 amino acids. Trimming removed 6 bases from V and 2 bases from J; junction bases left unmatched: 2. The CDR3 here is CASSRTGGNTGELFF. The CDR3 bases are TGTGCCAGCAGCCGGACAGGGGGCAACACCGGGGAGCTGTTTTTT.

The sample holds one count of this clone. J is TRBJ2-1 and V is TRBV6-1; tentative D call: TRBD2 (6 bases). This CDR3 is 15 amino acids long. The V gene lost 3 bases and the J gene lost 6 bases, with 15 bases spanning the gap. CDR1 MNHNS and CDR2 SASEGT come from the germline V gene. In nucleotides, the CDR3 is TGTGCCAGCAGTGACCCGCGGAGGGGCGGCAATGAGCAGTTCTTC. Its protein is CASSDPRRGGNEQFF.

The CDR3 protein is CASTYTGELFF. DNA for the CDR3: TGTGCCAGTACCTACACCGGGGAGCTGTTTTTT. J is TRBJ2-2 and V is TRBV19, with no clear D. The CDR3 runs to 11 residues. The germline V and J ends were trimmed by 7 bases and 3 bases, with 3 bases remaining between them. Per germline, CDR1 LNHDA and CDR2 SQIVND (reference sequence). Together with reference TRBV19 and TRBJ2-2, the CDR3 gives the full variable domain: DGGITQSPKYLFRKEGQNVTLSCEQNLNHDAMYWYRQDPGQGLRLIYYSQIVNDFQKGDIAEGYSVSREKKESFPLTVTSAQKNPTAFYLCASTYTGELFFGEGSRLTVL.

The chain combines TRBV9 with TRBJ1-3; D unclear. Trimming left V 4 bases short and J 0 bases short, with 11 bases between. Germline lookup yields CDR1 SGDLS and CDR2 YYNGEE. This CDR3 is built from 15 residues. The CDR3 region has the DNA TGTGCCAGCAGCAGAGCGGCATCCTCTGGAAACACCATATATTTT. Its translation is CASSRAASSGNTIYF.

The rearrangement joins TRBV4-3 to TRBJ2-3, with 8 bases identical to TRBD2. The CDR3 spans 16 residues. From germline, CDR1 is LGHNA and CDR2 YSLEER. Trimming removed 2 bases from V and 3 bases from J; junction bases left unmatched: 7. The CDR3 DNA follows: TGCGCCAGCAGCCAAAGCGGGGGATTGATGACAGATACGCAGTATTTT. It translates to CASSQSGGLMTDTQYF.

The chain is built from TRBV5-1 and TRBJ2-7, with 16 bases identical to TRBD2. The CDR3 totals 16 residues. Germline CDR1 SGHRS, CDR2 YFSETQ. V was clipped by 3 bases and J by 7 bases; unmatched bases: 7. The CDR3 nucleotides read TGCGCCAGCAGCTGGGGACTAGCGGGAGGGCCGGAAGAGCAGTACTTC. As protein: CASSWGLAGGPEEQYF.

This chain connects TRBV5-1 to TRBJ2-3, with D uncertain. CDR3 size: 13 residues. Germline V gene data show CDR1 as SGHRS and CDR2 as YFSETQ. V lost 2 bases and J lost 0, with 4 bases in between. The chain's CDR3 is CASSFFSTDTQYF. The CDR3 coding sequence is TGCGCCAGCAGCTTCTTCAGCACAGATACGCAGTATTTT.

The chain carries TRBV5-4 and TRBJ2-1, with D possibly TRBD2 on 5 matching bases. CDR1 is SGHNT, CDR2 YYREEE, per germline (reference sequence). The CDR3 runs 16 residues. Between the trimmed V and J ends, which lost 5 bases and 0 bases, there was a span of 15 bases. The CDR3 DNA reads TGTGCCAGCAGTCCGCGGGCGGTGAGCTCCTACAATGAGCAGTTCTTC. It yields the protein CASSPRAVSSYNEQFF.

The V and J genes are TRBV7-2 and TRBJ2-5; D is unclear. Trimming cost V 2 bases and J 3 bases, with 10 bases left between them. There are 14 residues in the CDR3. The germline CDR1 and CDR2 sequences are SGHTA and FQGNSA. The chain's CDR3 is CASSLLVQKETQYF. The CDR3 nucleotides are TGTGCCAGCAGCTTATTAGTACAGAAAGAGACCCAGTACTTC.

The chain couples TRBV10-3 to TRBJ1-1; 9 bases align to TRBD1. J lost 1 base, V lost 7 bases, and 4 bases had no gene match. CDR3 length: 14 residues. Per germline, CDR1 ENHRY and CDR2 SYGVKD. CDR3 sequence reads: CAIKRDRENTEAFF. CDR3 coding DNA: TGTGCCATCAAACGGGACAGGGAGAACACTGAAGCTTTCTTT.

The chain has TRBV5-1 and TRBJ1-1; 8 bases map to TRBD1. Germline V CDR1 and CDR2: SGHRS, YFSETQ. Trimming removed 4 bases from V and 4 bases from J; junction bases left unmatched: 9. The CDR3 spans 15 residues. CDR3 bases: TGCGCCAGCAGCCCTAATTTGGGACAGGCCACTGAAGCTTTCTTT. Its protein is CASSPNLGQATEAFF.

V gene TRBV18 combines with J gene TRBJ1-3; D not certain. Trimming left V 5 bases short and J 0 bases short, with 5 bases between. There are 13 residues in the CDR3. Germline V gene sequence: CDR1 KGHSH, CDR2 LQKENI. In DNA form, the CDR3 reads TGTGCCAGCTCAACTGACTCTGGAAACACCATATATTTT. This translates into CASSTDSGNTIYF.

The CDR3 is CASSDPGQGFHPGSPLHF. CDR3 DNA: TGTGCCAGCAGTGACCCGGGACAGGGGTTCCACCCGGGTTCACCCCTCCACTTT. The V and J genes are TRBV6-4 and TRBJ1-6; TRBD1 matches 10 bases. The CDR3 has 18 residues. Germline-derived CDR1 and CDR2 are MRHNA and SNTAGT. Unmatched junction bases numbered 13, after V lost 2 bases and J lost 9 bases.

CDR3 residues: CASSLRTDRRPQHF. For the CDR3, the DNA is TGTGCCAGCAGCCTCCGGACCGACAGGCGGCCCCAGCATTTT. This chain uses TRBV5-8 with TRBJ1-5; the D gene is possibly TRBD1 (6 bases). The CDR3 has 14 residues. The germline V and J ends were trimmed by 4 bases and 9 bases, with 17 bases remaining between them. CDR1 is SGHTS, CDR2 YDEGEE, per germline.

In its sample, this clone was seen once. This rearrangement joins TRBV15 to TRBJ2-2; 10 positions agree with TRBD1. The J segment lost 0 bases and the V segment lost 0 bases, leaving 13 bases of the junction unmatched. This CDR3 spans 21 amino acids. Germline V gives CDR1 LNHNV, CDR2 YYDKDF (reference sequence). CDR3 sequence: CATSRDPRDRGLRSNTGELFF. The CDR3 nucleotides are TGTGCCACCAGCAGAGATCCGCGGGACAGGGGACTTAGATCGAACACCGGGGAGCTGTTTTTT. The whole variable domain, remainder taken from reference TRBV15 and TRBJ2-2, is DAMVIQNPRYQVTQFGKPVTLSCSQTLNHNVMYWYQQKSSQAPKLLFHYYDKDFNNEADTPDNFQSRRPNTSFCFLDIRSPGLGDTAMYLCATSRDPRDRGLRSNTGELFFGEGSRLTVL.

The genes are TRBV27 and TRBJ1-6; D is ambiguous. Germline-derived CDR1 and CDR2 are MNHEY and SMNVEV (reference sequence). With 2 bases removed from V and 5 bases from J, the gap between germline ends came to 19 bases. This CDR3 is built from 18 residues. DNA for the CDR3: TGTGCCAGCAGTTTACAGAGTAGGAGGGTTTCGAATAATTCACCCCTCCACTTT. Amino acid sequence: CASSLQSRRVSNNSPLHF.

The V call is TRBV6-1, the J call TRBJ2-6; tentative D call: TRBD2 (6 bases). V was shortened by 2 bases and J by 5 bases, with 22 bases between the two germline ends. Germline V gene data show CDR1 as MNHNS and CDR2 as SASEGT. The length of the CDR3 is 19 residues. Here the CDR3 reads CASSERVFRGLSRANVLTF. CDR3 sequence (DNA): TGTGCCAGCAGTGAAAGGGTCTTTAGGGGACTTTCCCGGGCCAACGTCCTGACTTTC.

The chain links TRBV7-9 to TRBJ1-4, with D uncertain. CDR3 size: 14 residues. Germline V gives CDR1 SEHNR, CDR2 FQNEAQ (reference sequence). The V end was cut by 5 bases, the J end by 4 bases, with 11 bases between. The CDR3 reads CASSIQGVNEKLFF. CDR3 coding DNA: TGTGCCAGCAGCATACAAGGAGTTAATGAAAAACTGTTTTTT.

V and J are TRBV5-4 and TRBJ1-2; 8 bases match TRBD1. From germline, CDR1 is SGHNT and CDR2 YYREEE (reference sequence). The junction had 15 bases not matched to a gene; V was cut back by 1 base and J by 7 bases. The CDR3 contains 17 residues. CDR3 nucleotide sequence: TGTGCCAGCAGCTTGAACCGGGACAGGCTTGGGTCGCTTGGCTACACCTTC. It yields the protein CASSLNRDRLGSLGYTF.

This clone has more than one count but fewer than ten. The chain joins TRBV7-9 to TRBJ1-2; 8 bases align to TRBD1. Trimming took 5 bases from V and 7 from J; bases not matched to a gene: 6. From germline, CDR1 is SEHNR and CDR2 FQNEAQ (reference sequence). This CDR3 contains 13 residues. CDR3 coding DNA: TGTGCCAGCAGCCTTGGACAGGGTTTTGGCTACACCTTC. Its protein is CASSLGQGFGYTF.